Below, one T cell receptor (beta chain) is given with its context. Its target is not known. The sample contains more than one DNA sequence encoding this CDR3. At deep level, the assay was performed. The assay was immunoSEQ multiplex PCR, and TCRdb's table has in-frame clones only and misses some. The sample includes millions of clones, more than 90% of them seen just once. Germline V lookup: CDR1 SGHAT, CDR2 FQNNGV. The V gene lost 0 bases and the J gene lost 2 bases, with 8 bases spanning the gap. This CDR3 spans 16 amino acids. This sample was taken from a study of shared clonotypes between healthy human individuals. As for the study in general: The study enrolled two women and three men aged 18 to 49. Findings and caveats of the study: Naive subsets generally had larger estimated richness than memory subsets. Researchers sampled only blood; tissue repertoires likely differ.

The receptor was derived from a man between 18 and 35 years old in good health. The sequenced sample was naive CD4+ T cells sorted from blood. Noted subset: CD45RA+ positively selected. The chain uses TRBV11-2 and TRBJ2-6; the D is unclear. This CDR3 reads CASSLDRVAGANVLTF. CDR3 bases: TGTGCCAGCAGCTTAGATCGAGTGGCTGGGGCCAACGTCCTGACTTTC.